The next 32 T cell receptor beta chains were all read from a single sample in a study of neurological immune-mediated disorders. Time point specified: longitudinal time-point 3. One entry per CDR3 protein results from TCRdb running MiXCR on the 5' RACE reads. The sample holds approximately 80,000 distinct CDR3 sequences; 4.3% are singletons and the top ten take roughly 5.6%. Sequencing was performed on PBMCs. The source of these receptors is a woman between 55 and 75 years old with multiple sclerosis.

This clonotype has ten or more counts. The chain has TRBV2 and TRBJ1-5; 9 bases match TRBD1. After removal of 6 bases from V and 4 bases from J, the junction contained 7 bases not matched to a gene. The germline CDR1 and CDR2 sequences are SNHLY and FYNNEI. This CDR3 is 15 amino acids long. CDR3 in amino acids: CASRAGTGPNQPQHF. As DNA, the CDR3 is TGTGCCAGCAGGGCGGGGACAGGGCCAAATCAGCCCCAGCATTTT.

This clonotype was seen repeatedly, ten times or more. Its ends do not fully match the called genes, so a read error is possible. CDR3 sequence (DNA): TGTGCCAGCTCCTCAGGACAGGGGAGCAGTCAGCCCCAGCATTTT. Translating gives CASSSGQGSSQPQHF. The rearrangement joins TRBV2 to TRBJ1-5; 9 positions agree with TRBD1. The CDR3 loop spans 15 amino acids. The germline V gene encodes CDR1 SNHLY and CDR2 FYNNEI.

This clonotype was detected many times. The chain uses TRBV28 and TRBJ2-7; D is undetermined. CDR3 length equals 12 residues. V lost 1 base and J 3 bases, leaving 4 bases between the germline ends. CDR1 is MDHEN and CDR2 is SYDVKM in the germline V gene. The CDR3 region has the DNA TGTGCCAGCAGTTTATACAGCTACGAGCAGTACTTC. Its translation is CASSLYSYEQYF. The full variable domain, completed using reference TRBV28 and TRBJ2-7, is DVKVTQSSRYLVKRTGEKVFLECVQDMDHENMFWYRQDPGLGLRLIYFSYDVKMKEKGDIPEGYSVSREKKERFSLILESASTNQTSMYLCASSLYSYEQYFGPGTRLTVT.

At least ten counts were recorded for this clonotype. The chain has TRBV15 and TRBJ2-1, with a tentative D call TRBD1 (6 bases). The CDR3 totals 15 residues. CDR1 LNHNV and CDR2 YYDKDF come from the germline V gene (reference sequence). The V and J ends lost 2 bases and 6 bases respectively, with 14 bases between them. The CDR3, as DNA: TGTGCCACCAGCAGATCAGGGGTAATTAGCAATGAGCAGTTCTTC. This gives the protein CATSRSGVISNEQFF.

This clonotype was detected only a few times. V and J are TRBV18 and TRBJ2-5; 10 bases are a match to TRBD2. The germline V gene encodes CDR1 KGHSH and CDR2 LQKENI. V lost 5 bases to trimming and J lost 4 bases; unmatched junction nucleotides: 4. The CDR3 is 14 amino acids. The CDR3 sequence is CASSDTSGIETQYF. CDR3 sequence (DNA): TGTGCCAGCTCAGATACTAGCGGGATAGAGACCCAGTACTTC.

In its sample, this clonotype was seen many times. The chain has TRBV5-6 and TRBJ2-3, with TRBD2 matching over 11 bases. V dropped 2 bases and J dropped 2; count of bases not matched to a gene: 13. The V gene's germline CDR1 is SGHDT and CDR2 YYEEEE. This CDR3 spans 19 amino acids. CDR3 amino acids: CASSFRLAGGLTYTDTQYF. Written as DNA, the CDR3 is TGTGCCAGCAGCTTTCGGCTAGCGGGGGGACTAACCTACACAGATACGCAGTATTTT.

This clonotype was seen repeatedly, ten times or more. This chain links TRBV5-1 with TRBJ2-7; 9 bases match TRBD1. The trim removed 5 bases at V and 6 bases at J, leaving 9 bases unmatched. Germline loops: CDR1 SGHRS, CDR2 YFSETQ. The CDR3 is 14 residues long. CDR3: CASSSGTGFVEQYF. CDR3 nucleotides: TGCGCCAGCAGTTCCGGGACAGGGTTCGTCGAGCAGTACTTC. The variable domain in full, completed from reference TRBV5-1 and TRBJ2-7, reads KAGVTQTPRYLIKTRGQQVTLSCSPISGHRSVSWYQQTPGQGLQFLFEYFSETQRNKGNFPGRFSGRQFSNSRSEMNVSTLELGDSALYLCASSSGTGFVEQYFGPGTRLTVT.

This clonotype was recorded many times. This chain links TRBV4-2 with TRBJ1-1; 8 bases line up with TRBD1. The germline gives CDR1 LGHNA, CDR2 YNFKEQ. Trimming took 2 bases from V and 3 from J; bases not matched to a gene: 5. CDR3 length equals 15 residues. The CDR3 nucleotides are TGTGCCAGCAGCCAACCCGACAGGGGTGACACTGAAGCTTTCTTT. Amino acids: CASSQPDRGDTEAFF.

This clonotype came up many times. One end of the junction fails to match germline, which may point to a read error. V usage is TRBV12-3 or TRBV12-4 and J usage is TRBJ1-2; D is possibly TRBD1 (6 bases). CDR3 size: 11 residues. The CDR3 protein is CASSSLMRGAF. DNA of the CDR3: TGTGCCAGCAGTTCCCTTATGAGGGGGGCCTTC.

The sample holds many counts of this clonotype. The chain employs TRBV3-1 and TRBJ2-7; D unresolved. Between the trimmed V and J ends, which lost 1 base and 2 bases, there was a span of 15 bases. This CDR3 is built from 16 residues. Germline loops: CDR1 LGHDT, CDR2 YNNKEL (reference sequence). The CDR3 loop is CASSQVPSLGAYEQYF. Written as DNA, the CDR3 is TGTGCCAGCAGCCAAGTGCCCTCCTTGGGCGCCTACGAGCAGTACTTC.

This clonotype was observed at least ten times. In DNA form, the CDR3 reads TGCGCCAGCAGCATGGGGACAGTCCAAGCCGAGCAGTACTTC. Translating it yields CASSMGTVQAEQYF. This sequence joins TRBV5-1 and TRBJ2-7; 7 bases are shared with TRBD1. V lost 4 bases, J lost 6 bases, and 10 bases stayed unmatched. The V gene's germline CDR1 is SGHRS and CDR2 YFSETQ. CDR3 length: 14 residues.

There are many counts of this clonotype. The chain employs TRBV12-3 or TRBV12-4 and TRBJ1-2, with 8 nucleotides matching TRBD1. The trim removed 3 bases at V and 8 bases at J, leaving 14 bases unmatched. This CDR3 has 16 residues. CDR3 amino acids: CASSFPGQGWVDGYTF. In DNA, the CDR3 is TGTGCCAGCAGTTTCCCTGGACAGGGATGGGTAGACGGCTACACCTTC.

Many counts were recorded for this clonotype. The CDR3 protein is CASRQGPNTGELFF. The CDR3 DNA follows: TGCGCCAGCCGACAGGGGCCTAACACCGGGGAGCTGTTTTTT. This chain joins TRBV10-2 and TRBJ2-2; TRBD1 matches at 8 bases. Germline V gene sequence: CDR1 WSHSY, CDR2 SAAADI. The CDR3 extends over 14 amino acids. J was trimmed by 2 bases and V by 8 bases; bases with no gene match: 4.

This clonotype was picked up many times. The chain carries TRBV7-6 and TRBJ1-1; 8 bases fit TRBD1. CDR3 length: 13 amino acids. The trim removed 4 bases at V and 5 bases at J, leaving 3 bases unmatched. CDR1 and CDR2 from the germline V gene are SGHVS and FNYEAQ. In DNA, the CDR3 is TGTGCCAGCAGCTCACAGGGGGGGACTGAAGCTTTCTTT. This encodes CASSSQGGTEAFF.

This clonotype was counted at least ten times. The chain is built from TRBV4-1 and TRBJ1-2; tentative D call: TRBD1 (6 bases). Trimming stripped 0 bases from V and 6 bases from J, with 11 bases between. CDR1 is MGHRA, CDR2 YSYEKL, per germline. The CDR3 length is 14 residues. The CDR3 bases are TGCGCCAGCAGCCAAGAACCACAGGGAGATGGCTACACCTTC. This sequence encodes CASSQEPQGDGYTF.

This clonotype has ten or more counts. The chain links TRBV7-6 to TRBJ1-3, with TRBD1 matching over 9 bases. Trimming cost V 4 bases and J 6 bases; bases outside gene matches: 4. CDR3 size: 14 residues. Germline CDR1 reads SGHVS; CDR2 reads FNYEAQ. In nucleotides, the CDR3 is TGTGCCAGCAGCTCAGACAGGGGGGCAAACACCATATATTTT. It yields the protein CASSSDRGANTIYF. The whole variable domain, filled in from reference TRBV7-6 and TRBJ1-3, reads GAGVSQSPRYKVTKRGQDVALRCDPISGHVSLYWYRQALGQGPEFLTYFNYEAQQDKSGLPNDRFSAERPEGSISTLTIQRTEQRDSAMYRCASSSDRGANTIYFGEGSWLTVV.

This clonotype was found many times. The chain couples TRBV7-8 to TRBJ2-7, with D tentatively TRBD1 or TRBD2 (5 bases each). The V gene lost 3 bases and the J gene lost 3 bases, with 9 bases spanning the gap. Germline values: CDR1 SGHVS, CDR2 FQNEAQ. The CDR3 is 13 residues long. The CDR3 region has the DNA TGTGCCAGCAGCTTTATGGGGGTCTACGAGCAGTACTTC. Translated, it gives CASSFMGVYEQYF.

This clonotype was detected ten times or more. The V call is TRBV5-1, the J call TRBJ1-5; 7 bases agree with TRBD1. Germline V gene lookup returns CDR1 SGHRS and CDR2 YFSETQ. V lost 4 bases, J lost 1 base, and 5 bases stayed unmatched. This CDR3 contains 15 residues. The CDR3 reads CASSATGMSNQPQHF. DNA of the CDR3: TGCGCCAGCAGCGCGACAGGGATGAGCAATCAGCCCCAGCATTTT.

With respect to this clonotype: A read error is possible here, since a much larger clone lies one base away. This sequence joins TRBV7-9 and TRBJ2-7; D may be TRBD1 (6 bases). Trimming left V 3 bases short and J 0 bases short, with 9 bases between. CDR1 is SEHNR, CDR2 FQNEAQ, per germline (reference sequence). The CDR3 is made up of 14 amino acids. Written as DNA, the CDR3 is TGTGCCAGCAGCTTGGGGGACATCTCCTACGAGCAGTACTTC. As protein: CASSLGDISYEQYF. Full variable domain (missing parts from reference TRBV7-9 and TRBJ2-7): DTGVSQNPRHKITKRGQNVTFRCDPISEHNRLYWYRQTLGQGPEFLTYFQNEAQLEKSRLLSDRFSAERPKGSFSTLEIQRTEQGDSAMYLCASSLGDISYEQYFGPGTRLTVT.

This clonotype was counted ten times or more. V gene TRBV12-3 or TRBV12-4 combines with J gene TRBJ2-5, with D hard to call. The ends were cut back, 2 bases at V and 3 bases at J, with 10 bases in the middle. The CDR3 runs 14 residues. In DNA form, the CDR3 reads TGTGCCAGCAGTTTACAAAGGTCTGAAGAGACCCAGTACTTC. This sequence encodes CASSLQRSEETQYF.

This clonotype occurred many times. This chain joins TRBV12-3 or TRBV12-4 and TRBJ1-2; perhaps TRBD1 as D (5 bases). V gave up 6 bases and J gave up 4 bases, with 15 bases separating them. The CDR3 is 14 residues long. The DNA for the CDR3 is TGTGCCAGCAGCTCTAAGGGACTGGTCTATGGCTACACCTTC. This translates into CASSSKGLVYGYTF.

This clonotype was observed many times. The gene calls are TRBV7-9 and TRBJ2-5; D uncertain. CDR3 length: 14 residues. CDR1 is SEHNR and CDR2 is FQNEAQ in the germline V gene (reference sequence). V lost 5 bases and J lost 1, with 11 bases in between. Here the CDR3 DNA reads TGTGCCAGCAGCCCCTCACAGATCCAAGAGACCCAGTACTTC. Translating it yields CASSPSQIQETQYF. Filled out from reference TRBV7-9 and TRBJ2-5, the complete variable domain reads DTGVSQNPRHKITKRGQNVTFRCDPISEHNRLYWYRQTLGQGPEFLTYFQNEAQLEKSRLLSDRFSAERPKGSFSTLEIQRTEQGDSAMYLCASSPSQIQETQYFGPGTRLLVL.

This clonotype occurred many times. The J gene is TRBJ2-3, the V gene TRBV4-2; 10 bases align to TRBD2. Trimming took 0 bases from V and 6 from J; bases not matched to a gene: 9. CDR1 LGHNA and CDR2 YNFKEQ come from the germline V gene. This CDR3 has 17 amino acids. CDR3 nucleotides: TGTGCCAGCAGCCAAGAACAAGCGGGGGGGCCATCCGATACGCAGTATTTT. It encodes CASSQEQAGGPSDTQYF.

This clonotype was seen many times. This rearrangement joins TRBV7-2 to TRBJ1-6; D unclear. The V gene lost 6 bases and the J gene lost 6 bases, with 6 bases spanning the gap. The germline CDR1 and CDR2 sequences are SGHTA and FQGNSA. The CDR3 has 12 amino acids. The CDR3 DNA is TGTGCCAGCAGTTTCTTTAATTCACCCCTCCACTTT. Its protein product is CASSFFNSPLHF.

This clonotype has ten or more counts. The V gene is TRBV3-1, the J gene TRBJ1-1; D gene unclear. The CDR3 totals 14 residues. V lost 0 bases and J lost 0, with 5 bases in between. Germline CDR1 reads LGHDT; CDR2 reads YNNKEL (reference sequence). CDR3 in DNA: TGTGCCAGCAGCCAAGATCCGGTGAACACTGAAGCTTTCTTT. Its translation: CASSQDPVNTEAFF.

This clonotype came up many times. CDR3 protein: CSVELWGTEAFF. DNA for the CDR3: TGCAGCGTTGAATTGTGGGGGACTGAAGCTTTCTTT. The rearrangement links TRBV29-1 to TRBJ1-1; weak D call: TRBD1 (5 bases). V lost 2 bases, J lost 5 bases, and 9 bases lay in between. The CDR3 covers 12 residues. Germline values: CDR1 SQVTM, CDR2 ANQGSEA.

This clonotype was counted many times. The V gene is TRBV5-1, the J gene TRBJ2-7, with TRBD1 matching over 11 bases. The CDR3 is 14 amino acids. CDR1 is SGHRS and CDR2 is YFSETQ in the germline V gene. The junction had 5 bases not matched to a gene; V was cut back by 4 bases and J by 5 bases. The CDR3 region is CASSPGQGADEQYF. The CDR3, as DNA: TGCGCCAGCAGCCCCGGACAGGGGGCTGACGAGCAGTACTTC. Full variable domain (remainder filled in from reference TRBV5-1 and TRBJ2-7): KAGVTQTPRYLIKTRGQQVTLSCSPISGHRSVSWYQQTPGQGLQFLFEYFSETQRNKGNFPGRFSGRQFSNSRSEMNVSTLELGDSALYLCASSPGQGADEQYFGPGTRLTVT.

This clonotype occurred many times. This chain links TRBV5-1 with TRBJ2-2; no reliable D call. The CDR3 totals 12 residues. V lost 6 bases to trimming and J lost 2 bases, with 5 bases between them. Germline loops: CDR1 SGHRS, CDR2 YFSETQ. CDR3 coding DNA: TGCGCCAGCACCAAAAACACCGGGGAGCTGTTTTTT. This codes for CASTKNTGELFF.

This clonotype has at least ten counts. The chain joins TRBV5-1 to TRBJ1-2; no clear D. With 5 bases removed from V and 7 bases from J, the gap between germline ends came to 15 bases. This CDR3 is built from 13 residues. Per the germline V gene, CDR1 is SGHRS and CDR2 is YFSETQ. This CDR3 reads CASSYDGLGGYTF. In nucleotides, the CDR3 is TGCGCCAGCAGTTACGACGGGTTAGGTGGCTACACCTTC.

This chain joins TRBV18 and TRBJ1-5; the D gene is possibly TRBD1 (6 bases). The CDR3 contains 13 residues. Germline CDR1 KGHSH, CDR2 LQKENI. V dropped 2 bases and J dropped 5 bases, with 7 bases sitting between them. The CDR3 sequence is CASSPGGDQPQHF. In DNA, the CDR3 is TGTGCCAGCTCACCAGGGGGCGATCAGCCCCAGCATTTT.

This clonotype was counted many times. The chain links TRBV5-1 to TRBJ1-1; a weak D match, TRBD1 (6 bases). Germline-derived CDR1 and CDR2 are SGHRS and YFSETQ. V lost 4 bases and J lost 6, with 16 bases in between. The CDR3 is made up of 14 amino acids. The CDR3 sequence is CASSPAAQGSEAFF. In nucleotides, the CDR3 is TGCGCCAGCAGCCCGGCGGCACAGGGATCTGAAGCTTTCTTT.

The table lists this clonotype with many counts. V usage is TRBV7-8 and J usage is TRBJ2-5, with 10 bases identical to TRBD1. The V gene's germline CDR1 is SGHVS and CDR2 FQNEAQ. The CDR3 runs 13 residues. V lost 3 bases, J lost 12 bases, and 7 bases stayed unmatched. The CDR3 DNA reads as TGTGCCAGCAGCTTGGGACAGGGGTTTTGGGAGTACTTC. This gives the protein CASSLGQGFWEYF.